Listed below are T cell receptor beta chains from one sample, sequenced in a study of T cells after yellow fever vaccination. Using its own MiXCR run on the 5' RACE reads, TCRdb lists one record per CDR3 protein. The sample lists 500,000 to 650,000 distinct CDR3 sequences; approximately 16% were seen once. Here the sequenced sample was PBMCs, taken around 5 days after the first yellow fever vaccination. The source of these receptors is a man in his late teens or twenties who received the YFV17D yellow fever vaccine. The CDR3 runs from the conserved cysteine through the conserved F or W. The order of the fields is D gene, J gene, V gene, clone size, CDR3 protein, CDR3 DNA. The D gene is left open where the match is weak. Only some rows state a clone size, as once, few, many or a class for expanded clones.

.,TRBJ2-3,TRBV5-1,.,CASSSLTIADTQYF,TGCGCCAGCAGCTCCCTGACCATCGCAGATACGCAGTATTTT
.,TRBJ1-6,TRBV6-6,.,CASSLQGGLQNSPLHF,TGTGCCAGCAGTTTACAGGGAGGGTTACAAAATTCACCCCTCCACTTT
.,TRBJ2-1,TRBV5-1,many,CASNLQDRDEQFF,TGCGCCAGCAACCTACAGGATCGGGATGAGCAGTTCTTC
TRBD1,TRBJ2-3,TRBV5-4,.,CASRPGQSTDTQYF,TGTGCCAGCAGACCGGGACAGAGCACAGATACGCAGTATTTT
.,TRBJ2-1,TRBV12-5,.,CASGLVQGSYNEQFF,TGTGCTAGTGGTTTGGTGCAGGGCTCCTACAATGAGCAGTTCTTC
.,TRBJ2-3,TRBV19,.,CASSVRDRDTDTQYF,TGTGCCAGTAGTGTCCGGGACCGAGACACAGATACGCAGTATTTT
TRBD1,TRBJ2-2,TRBV5-5,.,CASSRQGATAGELFF,TGTGCCAGCAGCAGACAGGGTGCAACGGCCGGGGAGCTGTTTTTT
.,TRBJ2-5,TRBV7-2,.,CASSLVELETQYF,TGTGCCAGCAGCTTAGTAGAATTGGAGACCCAGTACTTC
.,TRBJ1-6,TRBV9,.,CASSVGFSSPLHF,TGTGCCAGCAGCGTGGGGTTTAGTTCACCCCTCCACTTT
.,TRBJ2-7,TRBV19,.,CASAFGRGAYEQYF,TGTGCCAGTGCCTTTGGACGAGGGGCCTACGAGCAGTACTTC
.,TRBJ2-1,TRBV5-1,many,CASSLGQGSSSYNEQFF,TGCGCCAGCTCCTTGGGCCAGGGTTCGAGTTCGTACAATGAGCAGTTCTTC
.,TRBJ1-4,TRBV6-1,few,CATGLGAYDNEKLFF,TGTGCCACGGGCTTGGGGGCGTATGACAATGAAAAACTGTTTTTT
.,TRBJ2-6,TRBV18,.,CASSRGVSFSGANVLTF,TGTGCCAGCTCACGCGGCGTCTCTTTCTCTGGGGCCAACGTCCTGACTTTC
.,TRBJ2-4,TRBV4-2,few,CASSQEERENIQYF,TGTGCCAGCAGCCAAGAGGAAAGGGAAAACATTCAGTACTTC
TRBD1,TRBJ1-1,TRBV27,.,CASSLYGTGLTEAFF,TGTGCCAGCAGTTTATACGGGACAGGTCTCACTGAAGCTTTCTTT
TRBD1,TRBJ1-4,TRBV7-9,.,CASSSGQGVEKLFF,TGTGCCAGCAGCTCCGGACAGGGGGTGGAAAAACTGTTTTTT
.,TRBJ2-5,TRBV7-6,.,CASSDGGGAETQYF,TGTGCCAGCAGCGACGGAGGAGGGGCTGAGACCCAGTACTTC
.,TRBJ2-2,TRBV4-3,few,CASSQGVSGTYSRGPGELFF,TGCGCCAGCAGCCAGGGGGTCAGCGGCACATACTCTCGAGGGCCCGGGGAGCTGTTTTTT
.,TRBJ2-1,TRBV11-2,few,CASSLDSLSYNEQFF,TGTGCCAGCAGCTTGGACAGTCTCTCCTACAATGAGCAGTTCTTC
TRBD2,TRBJ2-1,TRBV19,few,CASRPGGLLATEQFF,TGTGCCAGTAGGCCGGGGGGGCTGCTGGCTACTGAGCAGTTCTTC
TRBD1,TRBJ1-1,TRBV20-1,few,CSASLGQGTEAFF,TGCAGTGCTAGCCTTGGACAGGGGACTGAAGCTTTCTTT
TRBD2,TRBJ2-1,TRBV20-1,.,CSATSGTSGNLHNEQFF,TGCAGTGCTACCTCAGGGACTAGCGGAAACCTCCACAATGAGCAGTTCTTC
TRBD1,TRBJ2-2,TRBV4-3,.,CASSQASGTAKTGELFF,TGCGCCAGCAGCCAAGCCTCCGGGACAGCCAAAACCGGGGAGCTGTTTTTT
.,TRBJ2-1,TRBV9,.,CASSVGWGSEQFF,TGTGCCAGCAGCGTAGGATGGGGAAGTGAGCAGTTCTTC
.,TRBJ2-1,TRBV29-1,.,CSALLGAPYNEQFF,TGCAGCGCCTTACTGGGGGCGCCCTACAATGAGCAGTTCTTC
.,TRBJ1-1,TRBV6-5,once,CASSYSASPGTEAFF,TGTGCCAGCAGTTACTCTGCCTCCCCGGGCACTGAAGCTTTCTTT
TRBD1,TRBJ2-1,TRBV5-1,.,CASSLAPAGGEDEQFF,TGCGCCAGCAGCTTGGCCCCAGCAGGGGGTGAGGATGAGCAGTTCTTC
TRBD2,TRBJ2-3,TRBV7-2,.,CASSSGTSYTDTQYF,TGTGCCAGCAGCTCCGGGACTAGCTACACAGATACGCAGTATTTT
.,TRBJ2-5,TRBV18,.,CASSPESQETQYF,TGTGCCAGCTCACCCGAAAGCCAAGAGACCCAGTACTTC
TRBD1,TRBJ1-4,TRBV6-1,.,CASSGTGIWEKLFF,TGTGCCAGCAGCGGGACAGGGATCTGGGAAAAACTGTTTTTT
TRBD2,TRBJ2-3,TRBV6-2/TRBV6-3,.,CASRPDRVNSGGPSNTQYF,TGTGCCAGCAGGCCCGACAGGGTGAACAGCGGGGGGCCTTCAAATACGCAGTATTTT
.,TRBJ2-5,TRBV15,.,CATSRGQGWETQYF,TGTGCCACCAGCAGAGGCCAGGGTTGGGAGACCCAGTACTTC
.,TRBJ1-1,TRBV14,.,CASSQQTGGSEAFF,TGTGCCAGCAGCCAACAAACAGGTGGGAGTGAAGCTTTCTTT
TRBD2,TRBJ2-1,TRBV4-3,few,CASSQADSGGYNEQFF,TGCGCCAGCAGCCAAGCAGATAGCGGGGGCTACAATGAGCAGTTCTTC
TRBD1,TRBJ2-7,TRBV15,few,CATSFSTGGYEQYF,TGTGCCACCAGCTTCTCGACAGGGGGGTACGAGCAGTACTTC
.,TRBJ1-1,TRBV12-3/TRBV12-4,few,CASGPGQPNTEAFF,TGTGCCAGCGGGCCGGGACAACCGAACACTGAAGCTTTCTTT
TRBD1,TRBJ2-3,TRBV6-2/TRBV6-3,few,CASSPGQKNPSTDTQYF,TGTGCCAGCAGTCCGGGACAGAAAAACCCTAGCACAGATACGCAGTATTTT
.,TRBJ1-3,TRBV7-3,.,CASSSFPPSGNTIYF,TGTGCCAGCAGTTCTTTTCCTCCCTCTGGAAACACCATATATTTT
.,TRBJ1-4,TRBV12-5,.,CASGFLLGTATNEKLFF,TGTGCTAGTGGTTTCCTACTCGGGACGGCAACTAATGAAAAACTGTTTTTT
.,TRBJ1-1,TRBV18,.,CASSPRETGTSEAFF,TGTGCCAGCTCACCCAGGGAGACAGGAACCTCTGAAGCTTTCTTT